These 14 T cell receptor beta chains share one sample of origin, sequenced in a study of HIV-infected children after antiretroviral therapy interruption (dated 2019 in TCRdb). The library was made by 3' RACE. The sequencer listed for this sample is Illumina MiSeq. TCR libraries were constructed from RNA with a 3' RACE protocol that used unique molecular identifiers to correct for PCR amplification bias. The public sequencing data were trimmed at Q25 with fastp and processed into clonotypes with MiXCR by TCRdb, which kept only in-frame beta chains. Each entry is one CDR3 protein sequence, shown with its most common DNA and genes. This sample holds about 37,000 distinct CDR3 sequences; about 6% were observed only once. The ten largest clones take up about 1% of the sample. The sample's treatment or condition label, in plain terms: PENTA 11 planned treatment interruption arm or continuous ART arm. Sample: CD45RA+ CD4+ T cells from PBMCs, pooled from several time points, taken from a donor given antiretroviral therapy, either interrupted or continuous. The cell subset or site label, as the study defines it: naive CD4+ CD45RA+ CD45RO- T cells. Source of these receptors: a pool of human donors with HIV.

This clonotype has just a few counts. The chain carries TRBV27 and TRBJ2-7; TRBD1 aligns across 9 bases. The germline V gene encodes CDR1 MNHEY and CDR2 SMNVEV (reference sequence). The CDR3 runs 17 residues. The ends lost 4 bases at V and 3 bases at J; junction bases unmatched: 13. The CDR3 nucleotides are TGTGCCAGCAGTTCTACCGGGACAGGGATTGGACGCTACGAGCAGTACTTC. It encodes CASSSTGTGIGRYEQYF.

The chain is built from TRBV7-9 and TRBJ2-7, with D perhaps matching TRBD2 (5 bases). This CDR3 is 15 amino acids long. V lost 4 bases, J lost 6 bases, and 19 bases lay in between. CDR1 is SEHNR and CDR2 is FQNEAQ in the germline V gene (reference sequence). CDR3 DNA: TGTGCCAGCAGCTCCGCTAGCAGAAGGAGGATCGAGCAGTACTTC. It translates to CASSSASRRRIEQYF.

This clonotype has ten or more counts. The chain carries TRBV5-1 and TRBJ2-7; D is unresolved. Trimming shortened V by 0 bases and J by 3 bases, and 10 bases separated the two germline ends. The CDR3 totals 14 residues. Germline CDR1 and CDR2: SGHRS and YFSETQ. CDR3 nucleotide sequence: TGCGCCAGCAGCTTGGCTGAGTTCCTCTACGAGCAGTACTTC. It is translated as CASSLAEFLYEQYF.

In its sample, this clonotype was seen many times. This rearrangement joins TRBV7-4 to TRBJ1-4, with TRBD1 matching over 7 bases. Germline V gives CDR1 SGHVT, CDR2 SQSDAQ. V lost 5 bases to trimming and J lost 7 bases; unmatched junction nucleotides: 10. CDR3 size: 15 residues. The CDR3 protein is CASSANRGGSEKLFF. The CDR3 DNA follows: TGTGCCAGCAGCGCAAACAGGGGAGGGAGTGAAAAACTGTTTTTT.

This clonotype was detected many times. The chain combines TRBV5-1 with TRBJ2-3, with 8 bases fitting TRBD2. The CDR3 extends over 16 amino acids. Germline CDR1 SGHRS, CDR2 YFSETQ. With V trimmed by 0 bases and J by 6 bases, 9 bases remained unmatched. CDR3 region: CASSLVPGTSGDTQYF. Written as DNA, the CDR3 is TGCGCCAGCAGCTTGGTCCCTGGGACTAGTGGCGATACGCAGTATTTT.

This clonotype showed up many times. A read error may account for a junction end that differs from germline. The J gene is TRBJ1-5, the V gene TRBV12-3 or TRBV12-4; possible D gene TRBD1, 6 bases. This CDR3 spans 14 amino acids. For the CDR3, the DNA is TGTGCAAGCAGCTCAGGGGTGGGCAACCAGGCTCCGCTTTTT. Translating gives CASSSGVGNQAPLF.

By sample fraction, this clonotype is medium-sized. This chain joins TRBV3-1 and TRBJ2-1; 11 bases are a match to TRBD1. The junction had 11 bases not matched to a gene; V was cut back by 4 bases and J by 9 bases. From germline, CDR1 is LGHDT and CDR2 YNNKEL (reference sequence). This CDR3 region has 16 residues. The CDR3 loop is CASSRTGGDNYAEQFF. CDR3 sequence (DNA): TGTGCCAGCAGCCGGACAGGGGGCGATAACTATGCTGAGCAGTTCTTC.

This clonotype is labeled as medium-sized. This chain joins TRBV3-1 and TRBJ2-1; TRBD1 matches at 8 bases. The CDR3 has 15 residues. With 5 bases clipped from V and 9 bases from J, the junction kept 12 bases outside the gene matches. Germline CDR1 is LGHDT and CDR2 is YNNKEL (reference sequence). DNA of the CDR3: TGTGCCAGCAGCTCCCGGGACAGGAACTATGCTGAGCAGTTCTTC. The encoded protein is CASSSRDRNYAEQFF.

The chain links TRBV9 to TRBJ2-1, with 11 bases identical to TRBD2. The V gene's germline CDR1 is SGDLS and CDR2 YYNGEE. The J segment lost 4 bases and the V segment lost 0 bases, leaving 6 bases of the junction unmatched. This CDR3 is 17 amino acids long. For the CDR3, the DNA is TGTGCCAGCAGCGTAGGGCTAGCGGGGGGACCTTACAATGAGCAGTTCTTC. It specifies CASSVGLAGGPYNEQFF.

This clonotype was counted at least ten times. The chain links TRBV12-3 or TRBV12-4 to TRBJ2-7; D possibly uses TRBD1 or TRBD2 (5 bases each). This CDR3 contains 14 residues. The germline V and J ends were trimmed by 3 bases and 3 bases, with 12 bases remaining between them. In DNA, the CDR3 is TGTGCCAGCAGTTTGGGGGACGGCAGCTACGAGCAGTACTTC. Protein product: CASSLGDGSYEQYF.

There are many counts of this clonotype. This chain connects TRBV10-1 to TRBJ2-7; a weak D match, TRBD1 (5 bases). Trimming removed 0 bases from V and 4 bases from J, with 7 bases in between. CDR3 length: 13 residues. Germline-derived CDR1 and CDR2 are WNHNN and SYGVQD (reference sequence). The CDR3 is CASSESGAYEQYF. CDR3 in DNA: TGCGCCAGCAGTGAGTCAGGGGCGTACGAGCAGTACTTC.

The chain recombines TRBV6-6 with TRBJ1-1, with D unresolved. This CDR3 region has 13 residues. The V gene lost 7 bases and the J gene lost 1 base, with 10 bases spanning the gap. In germline, CDR1 is MNHNY, CDR2 SVGAGI (reference sequence). In nucleotides, the CDR3 is TGTGCCAGCAACGACTGGGGGAACACTGAAGCTTTCTTT. Translating gives CASNDWGNTEAFF.

This clonotype showed up just a few times. This chain joins TRBV28 and TRBJ2-1; the match to TRBD2 covers 14 bases. Germline assignment: CDR1 MDHEN and CDR2 SYDVKM. The CDR3 consists of 14 residues. V lost 6 bases and J lost 9; bases outside the gene matches: 4. In nucleotides, the CDR3 is TGTGCCAGCAGCGGGACTAGCGGGAGTGGTGAGCAGTTCTTC. This codes for CASSGTSGSGEQFF. Supplemented by reference TRBV28 and TRBJ2-1, the full variable domain reads DVKVTQSSRYLVKRTGEKVFLECVQDMDHENMFWYRQDPGLGLRLIYFSYDVKMKEKGDIPEGYSVSREKKERFSLILESASTNQTSMYLCASSGTSGSGEQFFGPGTRLTVL.

The table lists this clonotype with many counts. The chain recombines TRBV5-1 with TRBJ1-2; 7 positions agree with TRBD1. CDR3 length: 14 residues. Germline CDR1 and CDR2: SGHRS and YFSETQ. The junction had 9 bases not matched to a gene; V was cut back by 4 bases and J by 6 bases. CDR3 loop: CASSRRQGTDGYTF. The CDR3, as DNA: TGCGCCAGCAGCCGCCGACAGGGAACAGATGGCTACACCTTC.